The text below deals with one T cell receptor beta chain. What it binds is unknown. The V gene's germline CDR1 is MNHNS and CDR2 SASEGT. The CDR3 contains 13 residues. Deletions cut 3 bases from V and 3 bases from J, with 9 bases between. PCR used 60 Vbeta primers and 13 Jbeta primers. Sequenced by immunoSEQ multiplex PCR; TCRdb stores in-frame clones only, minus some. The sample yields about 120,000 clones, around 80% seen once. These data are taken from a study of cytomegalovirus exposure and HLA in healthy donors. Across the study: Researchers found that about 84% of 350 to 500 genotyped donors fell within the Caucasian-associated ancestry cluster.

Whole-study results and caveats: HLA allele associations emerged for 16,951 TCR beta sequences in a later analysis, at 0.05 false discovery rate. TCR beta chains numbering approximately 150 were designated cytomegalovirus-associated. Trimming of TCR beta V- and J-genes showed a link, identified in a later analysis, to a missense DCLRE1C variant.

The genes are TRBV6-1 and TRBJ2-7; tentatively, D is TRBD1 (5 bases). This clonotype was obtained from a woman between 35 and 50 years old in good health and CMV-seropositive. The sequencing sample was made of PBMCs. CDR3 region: CASSENRIYEQYF. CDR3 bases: TGTGCCAGCAGTGAGAACAGGATCTACGAGCAGTACTTC.